The 16 T cell receptor beta chains below all came from one sample that was sequenced in a study of shared T cell receptors in the human thymus. The table came from immunoSEQ multiplex PCR; TCRdb's copy has only in-frame clones and leaves some out. The sample consists of about 500,000 clones, 75% to 85% of them appearing once. The data were also submitted as part of a second study, on human thymus T cells.

The sequenced sample consisted of thymocytes. The source of these receptors is a boy less than two years old with a congenital heart defect.

This chain links TRBV29-1 with TRBJ2-7; D perhaps matches TRBD2 (5 bases). In germline, CDR1 is SQVTM, CDR2 ANQGSEA. Trimming took 1 base from V and 2 from J, leaving 12 bases between them. The CDR3 loop spans 14 amino acids. The CDR3 loop reads CSVEGPETTYEQYF. For the CDR3, the DNA is TGCAGCGTTGAAGGGCCAGAGACTACCTACGAGCAGTACTTC.

The CDR3 loop reads CASSSPRASGSGYEQYF. The CDR3 DNA reads TGTGCCAGCAGCTCTCCGCGGGCTAGCGGGAGTGGGTACGAGCAGTACTTC. The chain links TRBV5-5 to TRBJ2-7; 10 bases are shared with TRBD2. Germline CDR1 SGHKS, CDR2 YYEKEE (reference sequence). The CDR3 totals 17 residues. J was trimmed by 4 bases and V by 3 bases; bases with no gene match: 13.

Remarks on this clone: One junction end does not reproduce the germline sequence, and a read error may be involved. The V gene is TRBV6-5, the J gene TRBJ2-7; TRBD1 is a possible D gene (5 bases). CDR3 length: 15 amino acids. Germline V gene data show CDR1 as MNHEY and CDR2 as SVGAGI. The CDR3 is CASSYSSDSSHEQYF. CDR3 nucleotides: TGTGCCAGCAGTTACTCCAGCGACAGCTCCCACGAGCAGTACTTC.

The chain recombines TRBV5-4 with TRBJ2-2; TRBD2 agrees at 7 bases. Germline V lookup: CDR1 SGHNT, CDR2 YYREEE (reference sequence). The CDR3 consists of 15 residues. The V and J ends lost 0 bases and 8 bases, in that order; junction bases with no gene match: 7. DNA of the CDR3: TGTGCCAGCAGCTTGGATGGCGGGAGTTCGGGGGAGCTGTTTTTT. Protein product: CASSLDGGSSGELFF.

The chain recombines TRBV11-2 with TRBJ2-1; D gene ambiguous. V dropped 4 bases and J dropped 10 bases, with 11 bases sitting between them. Per the germline V gene, CDR1 is SGHAT and CDR2 is FQNNGV. The CDR3 spans 12 residues. The CDR3, as DNA: TGTGCCAGCAGCTCTACGTTGAGGGAGCAGTTCTTC. It specifies CASSSTLREQFF.

The chain is built from TRBV11-3 and TRBJ2-2, with a weak D call TRBD1 (6 bases). V was cut by 6 bases and J by 6 bases, with 14 bases left in between. The V gene's germline CDR1 is SGHNT and CDR2 YENEEA. This CDR3 region has 14 residues. CDR3 bases: TGTGCCAGCAGAAGACAGGAAGATGCCGGGGAGCTGTTTTTT. Protein: CASRRQEDAGELFF. Variable domain in full (rest from reference TRBV11-3 and TRBJ2-2): EAGVVQSPRYKIIEKKQPVAFWCNPISGHNTLYWYLQNLGQGPELLIRYENEEAVDDSQLPKDRFSAERLKGVDSTLKIQPAELGDSAVYLCASRRQEDAGELFFGEGSRLTVL.

The rearrangement joins TRBV2 to TRBJ2-5; 9 bases fit TRBD2. J lost 2 bases, V lost 6 bases, and 10 bases had no gene match. Germline CDR1 SNHLY, CDR2 FYNNEI. This CDR3 is 16 amino acids long. The CDR3 sequence is CASRGVTSGDQETQYF. DNA of the CDR3: TGTGCCAGCAGGGGGGTGACTAGCGGAGATCAAGAGACCCAGTACTTC.

The CDR3 here is CAINSREGGTDTQYF. For the CDR3, the DNA is TGTGCCATCAATTCGCGGGAGGGCGGCACAGATACGCAGTATTTT. This chain uses TRBV10-3 with TRBJ2-3, with TRBD2 identical over 9 bases. The CDR3 has 15 amino acids. Germline V gene data show CDR1 as ENHRY and CDR2 as SYGVKD. After removal of 7 bases from V and 1 base from J, the junction contained 6 bases not matched to a gene.

This clone has more than one count but fewer than ten. J is TRBJ1-6 and V is TRBV4-3; a possible D gene is TRBD1 (5 bases). V lost 0 bases and J 10 bases, leaving 16 bases between the germline ends. The CDR3 runs 16 residues. Germline V CDR1 and CDR2: LGHNA, YSLEER. CDR3 amino acids: CASSQDRGGKVSPLHF. The CDR3 DNA sequence: TGCGCCAGCAGCCAAGACCGGGGGGGTAAGGTGTCACCCCTCCACTTT.

This chain's CDR3 is CAYGTDNTIYF. The CDR3 DNA follows: TGTGCCTACGGGACAGACAACACCATATATTTT. V is TRBV30 and J is TRBJ1-3; 7 bases align to TRBD1. From germline, CDR1 is GTSNPN and CDR2 SVGIG (reference sequence). J was trimmed by 7 bases and V by 7 bases; bases with no gene match: 4. The CDR3 totals 11 residues.

This sequence joins TRBV7-3 and TRBJ2-1, with a possible D match to TRBD2 (5 bases). From germline, CDR1 is SGHTA and CDR2 FQGTGA. V was trimmed by 2 bases and J by 5 bases, leaving 10 bases between them. CDR3 size: 14 residues. CDR3 DNA sequence: TGTGCCAGCAGCTTAGCGGGTAGCAACAATGAGCAGTTCTTC. This sequence encodes CASSLAGSNNEQFF.

The sample holds one count of this clone. The genes are TRBV19 and TRBJ1-2; possible D gene TRBD1, 6 bases. V was pared by 5 bases and J by 2 bases, with 12 bases between. The length of the CDR3 is 14 residues. Germline V gene lookup returns CDR1 LNHDA and CDR2 SQIVND (reference sequence). CDR3 DNA sequence: TGTGCCAGTAGTGTGTCAGGGGCAAACTATGGCTACACCTTC. Its translation is CASSVSGANYGYTF.

The chain joins TRBV19 to TRBJ2-7; maybe TRBD1 (6 bases). This CDR3 region has 19 residues. Trimming removed 9 bases at V and 2 bases at J, with 32 bases between. The germline CDR1 and CDR2 sequences are LNHDA and SQIVND (reference sequence). The CDR3 bases are TGTGCCAGCAAGTCGAGAATCACCCTGGGCAGGGGCACCCCCTACGAGCAGTACTTC. Amino acids: CASKSRITLGRGTPYEQYF.

The genes are TRBV5-6 and TRBJ2-7; TRBD2 matches 8 bases. The CDR3 extends over 17 amino acids. Trimming at V came to 0 bases and at J to 4 bases, leaving 12 bases not matched to a gene. The V gene's germline CDR1 is SGHDT and CDR2 YYEEEE. The CDR3 reads CASSLGGKRERGYEQYF. In DNA form, the CDR3 reads TGTGCCAGCAGCTTGGGGGGGAAGCGGGAGCGGGGTTACGAGCAGTACTTC.

V and J are TRBV5-6 and TRBJ2-7; TRBD1 matches 8 bases. This CDR3 has 16 residues. Germline V CDR1 and CDR2: SGHDT, YYEEEE. The J segment lost 5 bases and the V segment lost 0 bases, leaving 10 bases of the junction unmatched. CDR3 sequence reads: CASSLGPRDRSHEQYF. CDR3 in DNA: TGTGCCAGCAGCTTGGGCCCCCGGGACAGGTCCCACGAGCAGTACTTC.

This clone is a singleton in its sample. The chain couples TRBV5-1 to TRBJ2-5; 10 nucleotides agree with TRBD2. The CDR3 sequence is 15 residues long. Germline CDR1 and CDR2: SGHRS and YFSETQ. V shed 0 bases and J 5 bases; nucleotides not matched to a gene: 4. The chain's CDR3 is CASSLVGLAVETQYF. In DNA, the CDR3 is TGCGCCAGCAGCTTGGTTGGACTAGCGGTGGAGACCCAGTACTTC.